Reported below is one T cell receptor (beta chain). Libraries for TCR beta were made by quantitative 5'-RACE with molecular barcodes. TCRdb ran MiXCR on the 5' RACE reads and lists one entry per CDR3 protein. The sample has around 120,000 distinct CDR3 sequences; approximately 13% are singletons. The CDR3 covers 14 residues. Germline V gene lookup returns CDR1 DFQATT and CDR2 SNEGSKA (reference sequence). Trimming shortened V by 0 bases and J by 11 bases, and 17 bases separated the two germline ends. These data belong to a study of CD8 T cells in ankylosing spondylitis. The V and J genes are TRBV20-1 and TRBJ2-1; the D gene is possibly TRBD2 (5 bases). The sequence was collected from a female donor with ankylosing spondylitis or in good health (not recorded which). Material: blood, either unsorted or a sorted T cell fraction (not recorded which). The CDR3 reads CSARDRGSYRQQFF. CDR3 DNA sequence: TGCAGTGCTAGAGATCGAGGGTCGTACCGACAGCAGTTCTTC.